One sample yielded the 21 T cell receptor beta chains listed below, sequenced in a study of blood T cell repertoires in COVID-19. Assay used: immunoSEQ multiplex PCR; TCRdb lists only in-frame clones, some missing. Of 150,000 or so clones listed, around nine tenths were seen once; the top ten hold 0.5% to 0.6%. Sequencing input: peripheral blood. These receptor sequences come from a man aged 50 to 59 with acute or convalescent COVID-19.

The V and J genes are TRBV10-3 and TRBJ2-2, with D possibly being TRBD2 (6 bases). The CDR3 totals 15 residues. Germline V gene lookup returns CDR1 ENHRY and CDR2 SYGVKD. Deletions cut 6 bases from V and 1 base from J, with 12 bases between. The DNA for the CDR3 is TGTGCCATCAGGAACCGGGACTTGAACACCGGGGAGCTGTTTTTT. Protein: CAIRNRDLNTGELFF.

V usage is TRBV29-1 and J usage is TRBJ2-3, with 7 bases that match TRBD2. V lost 7 bases, J lost 6 bases, and 16 bases stayed unmatched. The germline gives CDR1 SQVTM, CDR2 ANQGSEA. The CDR3 extends over 15 amino acids. For the CDR3, the DNA is TGCAGCGCCGACGCATCTAGCGGAACCTTCGATACGCAGTATTTT. Translation gives CSADASSGTFDTQYF.

V is TRBV5-6 and J is TRBJ2-5, with 8 bases fitting TRBD2. V dropped 0 bases and J dropped 0; count of bases not matched to a gene: 1. CDR1 and CDR2 (germline): SGHDT, YYEEEE. The length of the CDR3 is 15 residues. For the CDR3, the DNA is TGTGCCAGCAGCTTGGGCGGGGGGTACCAAGAGACCCAGTACTTC. It encodes CASSLGGGYQETQYF. The whole variable domain, filled in from reference TRBV5-6 and TRBJ2-5, reads DAGVTQSPTHLIKTRGQQVTLRCSPKSGHDTVSWYQQALGQGPQFIFQYYEEEERQRGNFPDRFSGHQFPNYSSELNVNALLLGDSALYLCASSLGGGYQETQYFGPGTRLLVL.

The rearrangement joins TRBV13 to TRBJ1-4; 7 bases match TRBD1. CDR1 and CDR2 from the germline V gene are PRHDT and FYEKMQ (reference sequence). V lost 5 bases, J lost 6 bases, and 9 bases stayed unmatched. The CDR3 extends over 15 amino acids. The CDR3 region has the DNA TGTGCCAGCAGCGCAACTACAGGGGAGGATGAAAAACTGTTTTTT. Translating it yields CASSATTGEDEKLFF.

This clone was picked up one time. The CDR3 DNA is TGTGCCAGCAGCCAAGATAAGGGGCCCTATGGCTACACCTTC. Its protein is CASSQDKGPYGYTF. The chain combines TRBV14 with TRBJ1-2; D might be TRBD1 (5 bases). The germline V and J ends were trimmed by 0 bases and 4 bases, with 9 bases remaining between them. The length of the CDR3 is 14 residues. CDR1 is SGHDN and CDR2 is FVKESK in the germline V gene.

The genes are TRBV6-5 and TRBJ2-3; D may be TRBD1 (7 bases). The CDR3 runs 14 residues. Between the trimmed V and J ends, which lost 8 bases and 0 bases, there was a span of 12 bases. Germline CDR1 is MNHEY and CDR2 is SVGAGI. The CDR3 DNA follows: TGTGCCAGCGGAGGGGGCGGAAGCACAGATACGCAGTATTTT. It specifies CASGGGGSTDTQYF.

The chain has TRBV15 and TRBJ1-1; a possible D gene is TRBD1 (5 bases). CDR1 is LNHNV, CDR2 YYDKDF, per germline (reference sequence). Trimming removed 0 bases at V and 4 bases at J, with 9 bases between. The CDR3 sequence is 14 residues long. The CDR3 DNA reads as TGTGCCACCAGCAGAGATACAGGCGCCACTGAAGCTTTCTTT. Translation: CATSRDTGATEAFF.

The rearrangement uses TRBV6-2 or TRBV6-3 and TRBJ1-2; D is possibly TRBD1 (5 bases). V lost 4 bases to trimming and J lost 4 bases, with 10 bases between them. In germline, CDR1 is MNHEY, CDR2 SVGEGT. The CDR3 consists of 13 residues. The CDR3: CASSWRGVYGYTF. DNA of the CDR3: TGTGCCAGCAGTTGGAGGGGAGTCTATGGCTACACCTTC.

This sequence joins TRBV9 and TRBJ2-6; 7 positions match TRBD2. V shed 3 bases and J 2 bases; nucleotides not matched to a gene: 5. CDR3 length equals 16 residues. Germline V CDR1 and CDR2: SGDLS, YYNGEE. The CDR3 protein is CASSALGGTGANVLTF. CDR3 DNA sequence: TGTGCCAGCAGCGCCCTGGGGGGGACTGGGGCCAACGTCCTGACTTTC.

The chain is built from TRBV19 and TRBJ2-1; 11 positions agree with TRBD1. Germline V gene data show CDR1 as LNHDA and CDR2 as SQIVND (reference sequence). J lost 7 bases, V lost 9 bases, and 5 bases had no gene match. The CDR3 consists of 13 residues. For the CDR3, the DNA is TGTGCCAGCCGGGACAGGGGGGGTAATGAGCAGTTCTTC. Translated: CASRDRGGNEQFF.

J is TRBJ1-3 and V is TRBV5-1, with TRBD1 matching over 10 bases. The J segment lost 6 bases and the V segment lost 3 bases, leaving 12 bases of the junction unmatched. CDR3 length equals 17 residues. CDR1 is SGHRS, CDR2 YFSETQ, per germline. CDR3 bases: TGCGCCAGCAGCTACTCCTTGCCCGGGACAGGGGCAAACACCATATATTTT. This gives the protein CASSYSLPGTGANTIYF.

V and J are TRBV2 and TRBJ2-3; 10 positions match TRBD2. The CDR3 loop spans 15 amino acids. CDR1 is SNHLY and CDR2 is FYNNEI in the germline V gene. Trimming removed 6 bases from V and 0 bases from J; junction bases left unmatched: 3. The chain's CDR3 is CASRRAGGSTDTQYF. The DNA for the CDR3 is TGTGCCAGCAGAAGAGCGGGAGGGAGCACAGATACGCAGTATTTT.

The chain links TRBV5-4 to TRBJ1-2, with 7 bases identical to TRBD1. The CDR3 length is 15 residues. With 4 bases clipped from V and 4 bases from J, the junction kept 10 bases outside the gene matches. Germline assignment: CDR1 SGHNT and CDR2 YYREEE (reference sequence). CDR3 region: CASSRNRGSGYGYTF. The CDR3 DNA follows: TGTGCCAGCAGCCGCAACAGGGGCTCGGGCTATGGCTACACCTTC.

The CDR3 nucleotides are TGTGCCAGCAGTTTAGTGGCCCCAACTAGCGGGAGGGCCCTCCGCGTCGGTACGCAGTATTTT. Encoded protein: CASSLVAPTSGRALRVGTQYF. The chain employs TRBV27 and TRBJ2-3; 13 nucleotides align to TRBD2. The V and J ends lost 2 bases and 8 bases, in that order; junction bases with no gene match: 22. The germline V gene has CDR1 MNHEY and CDR2 SMNVEV (reference sequence). The CDR3 loop spans 21 amino acids.

This chain uses TRBV30 with TRBJ1-2; TRBD1 might be the D (5 bases). Germline CDR1 is GTSNPN and CDR2 is SVGIG (reference sequence). The CDR3 loop spans 13 amino acids. The V end lost 1 base, the J end lost 3 bases, and 9 bases lay between the germline ends. The chain's CDR3 is CAWSAQTDYGYTF. DNA of the CDR3: TGTGCCTGGAGTGCCCAGACAGACTATGGCTACACCTTC.

The V gene is TRBV13, the J gene TRBJ2-7, with 7 bases identical to TRBD2. J lost 4 bases, V lost 1 base, and 4 bases had no gene match. Germline values: CDR1 PRHDT, CDR2 FYEKMQ (reference sequence). The length of the CDR3 is 14 residues. CDR3 region: CASSLVNGRYEQYF. The CDR3 region has the DNA TGTGCCAGCAGCTTAGTCAACGGGAGGTACGAGCAGTACTTC.

The chain is built from TRBV14 and TRBJ2-7; possibly TRBD1 for D (6 bases). CDR1 and CDR2 (germline): SGHDN, FVKESK. V dropped 6 bases and J dropped 1 base, with 22 bases sitting between them. The length of the CDR3 is 17 residues. The CDR3 nucleotides read TGTGCCAGCAGAGACATAGACCGGGACACTTTGTCCTACGAGCAGTACTTC. It specifies CASRDIDRDTLSYEQYF.

The genes are TRBV28 and TRBJ1-3; D unresolved. The length of the CDR3 is 15 residues. V lost 8 bases and J 3 bases, leaving 17 bases between the germline ends. The germline CDR1 and CDR2 sequences are MDHEN and SYDVKM. Written as DNA, the CDR3 is TGTGCCAGCCACTCTTTTTTGGGCAGTGGAAACACCATATATTTT. It yields the protein CASHSFLGSGNTIYF.

This clone was seen a single time. The rearrangement uses TRBV19 and TRBJ2-1; 9 bases fit TRBD2. Germline V gives CDR1 LNHDA, CDR2 SQIVND (reference sequence). Trimming took 7 bases from V and 4 from J; bases not matched to a gene: 5. There are 14 residues in the CDR3. CDR3 nucleotides: TGTGCCAGTAAGGTAGCGGGAGAGTACAATGAGCAGTTCTTC. Translation: CASKVAGEYNEQFF.

In this sample, this clone turned up once. CDR3 region: CASSPTGGQETQYF. CDR3 DNA sequence: TGCGCCAGCAGCCCGACAGGGGGCCAAGAGACCCAGTACTTC. This sequence joins TRBV5-1 and TRBJ2-5; 9 positions agree with TRBD1. The CDR3 is 14 residues long. Germline CDR1 SGHRS, CDR2 YFSETQ. Trimming at V came to 4 bases and at J to 1 base, leaving 2 bases not matched to a gene.

The rearrangement uses TRBV11-1 and TRBJ2-2; 7 positions agree with TRBD1. The V and J ends lost 5 bases and 1 base, in that order; junction bases with no gene match: 4. This CDR3 spans 15 amino acids. The germline V gene has CDR1 SGHAT and CDR2 FQDESV (reference sequence). CDR3 protein: CASSLRTGNTGELFF. The CDR3 DNA follows: TGTGCCAGCAGCCTCCGGACAGGGAACACCGGGGAGCTGTTTTTT.